The sequence of this T cell receptor (beta chain) was determined in a study of blood T cell repertoires in COVID-19 (dated by TCRdb to 2018 to 2021). At the level of the whole study: Collaborator samples came from the United States, Italy and Spain and covered acute and convalescent phases of COVID-19. The material from the prospective study consisted of cDNA or gDNA derived from T cells, B-cell-depleted T cells, or PBMCs. Where available, HLA class I and class II types were taken from metadata supplied by the sample provider and were not determined by assay-based typing. Samples were obtained from the ongoing ImmuneRACE study (first 160 participants) and from 1,254 subjects provided by 6 global collaborators. Sample metadata almost always included a de-identified subject ID, COVID-19 status, age in years and sex. The repertoires were released in a freely available public database intended as a resource for research on the immune response to SARS-CoV-2. Subjects who had been exposed to COVID-19, were actively infected with it, or had recovered from it provided the deeply sampled blood TCRbeta repertoires that made up the dataset. Study-level results and caveats: Clinical and demographic metadata were provided uncurated, with the amount varying by source and participant.

Whole blood was collected in K2EDTA tubes by collaborating institutions according to the institutions' own protocols. Collaborator samples were shipped for TCRbeta analysis as frozen whole blood, isolated PBMCs, or DNA extracted from either sample type. TCRbeta CDR3 regions were amplified from genomic DNA using the immunoSEQ Assay, a bias-controlled multiplex PCR. Processing in the source paper ran as follows. The number of nucleated cells in each sample was estimated from the amplification of reference gene primers within the assay. To quantify the absolute abundance of each unique TCRbeta CDR3 rearrangement, sequence reads were collapsed and filtered. Productive Simpson clonality was computed per sample as the square root of Simpson's diversity index over productive rearrangements. Imported from immuneACCESS, the table was reduced by TCRdb to in-frame sequences with V and J called. These copies leave out some clones; in studies compared against another copy, an unresolved V gene accounts for under half, and the cause of the remainder is not known. The V and J calls and clone size come from that table; D and trimming were worked out from the DNA. This sample has about 230,000 clones in its table, and around four fifths of those were observed once. Approximately 2.5% of the sample is in the top ten clones.

On this clone itself: Its antigen target is currently unknown. No much larger clone exists at a distance of one base, and base qualities are not known.

Sequenced material: peripheral blood. The origin of this receptor is a woman aged 65 to 85 with active or convalescent COVID-19.

The sequenced DNA: TGTGCCAGCAGCGCAGGACTAGGAGCCTACGAGCAGTACTTC. It translates to CASSAGLGAYEQYF. The chain is made from TRBV7-6 and TRBJ2-7; 7 central bases correspond to TRBD2. Inclusive of the bounding cysteine and phenylalanine, the CDR3 is 14 residues long. Just the 42-base CDR3 DNA is kept, in frame starting at base 1. Per the germline V gene, SGHVS is the CDR1 and FNYEAQ is the CDR2. Trimmed from V: 5 bases; trimmed from J: 2 bases; junction bases lacking a gene match: 6.